This T cell receptor (beta chain) was sequenced in a study of low-dose radiotherapy and immunotherapy resistance in tumors. Study background: Individuals in Cohort 2 had 1 Gy per fraction every two weeks, adding up to 13 Gy over 26 weeks. Every six weeks patients received intravenous ipilimumab 1 mg/kg, and every two weeks they received intravenous nivolumab 240 mg. Each patient took aspirin at a dose of 300 mg by mouth once daily over the course of four cycles, with dosing beginning on cycle 1 day 1.

This clonotype came up many times. Indicated time point: before trial treatment. TRAV- and TRBV-specific primers primed first-strand cDNA, covering alpha and beta chains. TCR amplification involved 20 to 25 PCR cycles with a constant-region primer and V-primer adapter. mRNA isolates were amplified via in vitro transcription. MiXCR, applied by TCRdb to the reads, yields one record per CDR3 protein. The repertoire includes fewer than 90,000 distinct CDR3 sequences, around 31% of them detected once, and approximately 12% sits in the top ten. CDR1 is MNHEY, CDR2 SVGAGI, per germline. V gave up 0 bases and J gave up 3 bases, with 7 bases separating them. This CDR3 is 14 amino acids long.

This clonotype was obtained from a female donor with ovarian cancer. The rearrangement links TRBV6-5 to TRBJ2-3; D gene unclear. The sample was PBMCs, taken before treatment. CDR3 residues: CASSYSFRTDTQYF. The CDR3 nucleotides read TGTGCCAGCAGTTACTCGTTCCGGACAGATACGCAGTATTTT.